This T cell receptor (beta chain) was found in a study of STAT3 mutations in large granular lymphocyte leukemia. Whole-study findings and limits: Every T-cell large granular lymphocyte leukemia patient had at least one immunodominant TCR beta clonotype.

Comment on this clone: As yet, its antigen is unknown.

The repertoire was sequenced with immunoSEQ multiplex PCR; TCRdb's copy has only in-frame clones and lacks some. The sample holds roughly 38,000 clones, 70% to 90% seen once. The V gene lost 7 bases and the J gene lost 1 base, with 20 bases spanning the gap. CDR1 and CDR2 from the germline V gene are LNHDA and SQIVND (reference sequence). The CDR3 totals 17 residues. The chain has TRBV19 and TRBJ1-5; D is possibly TRBD1 (6 bases). This TCR derives from a human donor with T large granular lymphocyte leukemia. Some clones in this sample may be carry-over from other donors' samples. Sequencing input: PBMCs. CDR3 sequence (DNA): TGTGCCAGTATTCCTTCTTGGGGGGGCGGGAGCAATCAGCCCCAGCATTTT. As protein: CASIPSWGGGSNQPQHF.